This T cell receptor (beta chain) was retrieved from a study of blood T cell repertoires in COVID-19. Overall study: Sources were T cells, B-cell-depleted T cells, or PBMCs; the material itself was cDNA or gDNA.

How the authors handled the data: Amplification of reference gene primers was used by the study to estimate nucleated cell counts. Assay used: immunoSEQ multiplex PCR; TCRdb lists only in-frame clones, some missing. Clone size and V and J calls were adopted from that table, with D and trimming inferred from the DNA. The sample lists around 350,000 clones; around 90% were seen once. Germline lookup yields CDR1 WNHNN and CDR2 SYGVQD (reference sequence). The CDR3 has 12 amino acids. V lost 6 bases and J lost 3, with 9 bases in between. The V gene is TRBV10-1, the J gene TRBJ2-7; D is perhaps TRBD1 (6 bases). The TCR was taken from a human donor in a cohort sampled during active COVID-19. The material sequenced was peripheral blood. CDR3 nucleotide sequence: TGCGCCAGCAGGCAGGGGCACTACGAGCAGTACTTC. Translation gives CASRQGHYEQYF.